The entry below describes one T cell receptor (beta chain). What it binds is not known. Trimming took off 0 bases at V and 8 bases at J, with 15 bases between the two ends. Germline V lookup: CDR1 SGHRS, CDR2 YFSETQ. The length of the CDR3 is 15 residues. Using immunoSEQ multiplex PCR, the repertoire was profiled, and TCRdb retains in-frame clones only, with some absent. The repertoire includes more than 85,000 clones, approximately 91% of them detected once, and 13% sits in the top ten. This record comes from a study of T cell responses to AZD1222 COVID-19 vaccine. Findings and limits, study-wide: Within unmutated variant regions lay the reported targets of nearly half of spike-specific TCRs. Samples come after the peak T cell response, not at day 14. The span of vaccine-associated CD4 TCRs extended across spike, with dominance at 160-218 and 743-854.

The clonotype originates from an adult in good health. V is TRBV5-1 and J is TRBJ2-1; D might be TRBD1 or TRBD2, each matching 5 bases. The sample was peripheral blood, taken on day 0 of MenACWY control vaccination. This chain's CDR3 is CASSLGLGVTDEQFF. The CDR3 DNA is TGCGCCAGCAGCTTGGGACTGGGGGTCACCGATGAGCAGTTCTTC.